This TCR beta chain stems from a study of blood T cell repertoires in COVID-19. Turning to the study itself: The samples span acute and convalescent COVID-19 from the United States, Italy and Spain. Nucleic acid was either cDNA or gDNA, and it came from T cells, B-cell-depleted T cells, or PBMCs.

Germline V gene lookup returns CDR1 SGHDN and CDR2 FVKESK. The V and J ends lost 4 bases and 7 bases respectively, with 14 bases between them. The CDR3 spans 13 residues. Per the original methods: Amplification from reference gene primers served as the basis for estimated nucleated cell counts. The assay was immunoSEQ multiplex PCR, and TCRdb's table has in-frame clones only and misses some. V and J calls and clone size are copied from that table; D and trimming were computed from the DNA. This sample has 250,000 to 350,000 clones; about 90% occur once, and the top ten carry 2% to 3%. The TCR was taken from a man younger than 30 with active or convalescent COVID-19. The V call is TRBV14, the J call TRBJ2-7; tentative D call: TRBD1 (5 bases). The specimen was peripheral blood. The CDR3, as DNA: TGTGCCAGCAGCCCTGACAGTTCGGAAGAGCAGTACTTC. Translating gives CASSPDSSEEQYF.